The source of this T cell receptor beta chain is a study of vaccination effects on CD4 cells after COVID-19. With respect to this clone: Its antigen is still unknown.

Sequencing in the ViraFEST assay came after antigen-specific CD4+ T cells had been expanded with viral peptide pools, which were used to stimulate PBMC. Following 10 days of culture, CD4+ T cells were isolated. From March to December 2020, the person had a SARS-CoV-2 infection that was confirmed by PCR. Approximately 1.9 million PBMC per well were cultured with 10 IU/ml IL-2 and about 9.8 ug/ml peptides. Generated by immunoSEQ multiplex PCR, the TCRdb table keeps only in-frame clones and is missing some. The sample shows 40,000 to 50,000 clones, approximately 81% of them seen only once. This CDR3 spans 13 amino acids. Germline trimming cut 7 bases from V and 5 bases from J; bases unmatched to any gene: 4. Looked up from germline, CDR1 is SGHTA and CDR2 is FQGTGA.

Sequencing used CD4+ T cells from PBMCs cultured with a peptide pool, obtained before COVID-19 vaccination. The chain has TRBV7-3 and TRBJ1-1; 10 bases map to TRBD1. This receptor was taken from a human donor who had a prior SARS-CoV-2 infection. CDR3 sequence reads: CASKGQGGTEAFF. In DNA, the CDR3 is TGTGCCAGCAAAGGACAGGGGGGGACTGAAGCTTTCTTT.